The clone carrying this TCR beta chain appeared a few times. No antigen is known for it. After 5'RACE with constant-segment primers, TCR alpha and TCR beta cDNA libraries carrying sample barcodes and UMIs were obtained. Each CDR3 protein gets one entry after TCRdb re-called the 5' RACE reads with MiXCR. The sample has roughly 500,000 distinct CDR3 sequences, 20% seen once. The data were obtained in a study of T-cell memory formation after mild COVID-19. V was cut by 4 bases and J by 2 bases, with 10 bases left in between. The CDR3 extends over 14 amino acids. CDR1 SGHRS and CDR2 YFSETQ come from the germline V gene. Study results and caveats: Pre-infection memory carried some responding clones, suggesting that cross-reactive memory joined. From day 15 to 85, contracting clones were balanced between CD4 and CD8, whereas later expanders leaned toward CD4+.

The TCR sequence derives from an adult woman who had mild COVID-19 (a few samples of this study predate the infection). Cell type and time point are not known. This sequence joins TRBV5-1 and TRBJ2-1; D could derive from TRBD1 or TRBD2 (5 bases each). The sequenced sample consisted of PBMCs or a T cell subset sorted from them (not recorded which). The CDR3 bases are TGCGCCAGCAGCCGGGACCCGACCTACAATGAGCAGTTCTTC. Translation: CASSRDPTYNEQFF.